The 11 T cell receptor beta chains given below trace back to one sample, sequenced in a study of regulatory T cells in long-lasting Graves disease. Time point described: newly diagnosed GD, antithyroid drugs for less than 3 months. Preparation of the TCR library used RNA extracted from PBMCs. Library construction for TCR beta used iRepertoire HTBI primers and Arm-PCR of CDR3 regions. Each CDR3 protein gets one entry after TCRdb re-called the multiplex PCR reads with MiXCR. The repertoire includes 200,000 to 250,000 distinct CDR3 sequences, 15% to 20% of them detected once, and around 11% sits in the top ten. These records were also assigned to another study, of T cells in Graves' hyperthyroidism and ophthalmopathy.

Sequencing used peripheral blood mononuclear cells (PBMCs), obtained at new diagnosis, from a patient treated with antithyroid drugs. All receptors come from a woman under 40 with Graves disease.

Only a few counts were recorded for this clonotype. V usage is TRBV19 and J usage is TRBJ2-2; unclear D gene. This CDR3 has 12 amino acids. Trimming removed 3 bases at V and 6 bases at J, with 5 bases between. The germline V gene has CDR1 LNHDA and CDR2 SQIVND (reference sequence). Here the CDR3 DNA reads TGTGCCAGTAGTATGGGATCCGGGGAGCTGTTTTTT. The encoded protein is CASSMGSGELFF.

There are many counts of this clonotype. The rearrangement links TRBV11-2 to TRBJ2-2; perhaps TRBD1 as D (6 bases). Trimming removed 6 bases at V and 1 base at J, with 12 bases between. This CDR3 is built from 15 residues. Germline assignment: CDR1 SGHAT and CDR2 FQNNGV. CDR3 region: CASSPGRGNTGELFF. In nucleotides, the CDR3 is TGTGCCAGCAGTCCTGGCAGGGGGAACACCGGGGAGCTGTTTTTT. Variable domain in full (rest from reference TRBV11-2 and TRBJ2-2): EAGVAQSPRYKIIEKRQSVAFWCNPISGHATLYWYQQILGQGPKLLIQFQNNGVVDDSQLPKDRFSAERLKGVDSTLKIQPAKLEDSAVYLCASSPGRGNTGELFFGEGSRLTVL.

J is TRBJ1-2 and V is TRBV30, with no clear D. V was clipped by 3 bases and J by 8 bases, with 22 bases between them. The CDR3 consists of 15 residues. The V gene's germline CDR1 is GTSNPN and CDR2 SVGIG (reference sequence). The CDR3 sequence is CAWSEPTAGSRGYTF. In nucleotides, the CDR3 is TGTGCCTGGAGCGAACCTACGGCGGGGAGTAGAGGCTACACCTTC.

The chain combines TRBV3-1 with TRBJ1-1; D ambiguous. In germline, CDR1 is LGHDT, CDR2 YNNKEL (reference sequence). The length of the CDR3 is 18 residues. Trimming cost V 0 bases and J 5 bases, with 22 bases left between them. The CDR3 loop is CASSQDTGWPRTLTEAFF. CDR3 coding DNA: TGTGCCAGCAGCCAAGATACGGGGTGGCCCCGAACGTTGACTGAAGCTTTCTTT.

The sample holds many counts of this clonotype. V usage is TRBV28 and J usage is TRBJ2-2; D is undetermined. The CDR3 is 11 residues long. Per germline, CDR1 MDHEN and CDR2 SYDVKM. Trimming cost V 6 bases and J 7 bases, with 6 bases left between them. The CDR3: CASRGGGELFF. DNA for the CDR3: TGTGCCAGCAGGGGCGGCGGGGAGCTGTTTTTT.

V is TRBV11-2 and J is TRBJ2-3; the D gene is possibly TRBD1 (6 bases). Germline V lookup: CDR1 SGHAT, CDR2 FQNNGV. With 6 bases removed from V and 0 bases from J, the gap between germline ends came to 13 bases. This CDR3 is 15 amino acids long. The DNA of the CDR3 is TGTGCCAGCAGTCCTCGACAGGCTAGCACAGATACGCAGTATTTT. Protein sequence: CASSPRQASTDTQYF.

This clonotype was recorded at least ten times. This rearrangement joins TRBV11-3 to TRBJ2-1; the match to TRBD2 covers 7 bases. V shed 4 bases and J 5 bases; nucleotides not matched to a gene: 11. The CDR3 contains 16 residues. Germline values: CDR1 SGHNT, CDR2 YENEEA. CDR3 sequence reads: CASSSWVGGFNNEQFF. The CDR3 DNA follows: TGTGCCAGCAGCTCCTGGGTGGGGGGGTTTAACAATGAGCAGTTCTTC.

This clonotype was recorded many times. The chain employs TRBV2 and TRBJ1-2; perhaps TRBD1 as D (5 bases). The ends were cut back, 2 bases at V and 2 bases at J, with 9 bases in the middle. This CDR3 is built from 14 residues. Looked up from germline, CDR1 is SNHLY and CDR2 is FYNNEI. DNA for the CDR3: TGTGCCAGCAGTGAACAGGGCCTAAACTATGGCTACACCTTC. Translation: CASSEQGLNYGYTF.

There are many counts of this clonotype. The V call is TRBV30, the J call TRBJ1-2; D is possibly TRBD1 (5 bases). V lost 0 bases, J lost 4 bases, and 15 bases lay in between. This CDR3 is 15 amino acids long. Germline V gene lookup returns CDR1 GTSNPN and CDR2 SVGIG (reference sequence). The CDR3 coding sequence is TGTGCCTGGAGTGTAAACCCAGGGCGTGCCTATGGCTACACCTTC. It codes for CAWSVNPGRAYGYTF.

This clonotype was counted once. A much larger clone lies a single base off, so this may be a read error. The DNA of the CDR3 is TGCGCCAGCAGCCCTTCAGGGCCAGGGTGGTATCAGGGCTACACCTTC. Translation: CASSPSGPGWYQGYTF. The chain combines TRBV4-1 with TRBJ1-2, with D perhaps TRBD1 (5 bases). Germline V gene lookup returns CDR1 MGHRA and CDR2 YSYEKL. The ends were cut back, 4 bases at V and 8 bases at J, with 23 bases in the middle. The CDR3 is made up of 16 amino acids.

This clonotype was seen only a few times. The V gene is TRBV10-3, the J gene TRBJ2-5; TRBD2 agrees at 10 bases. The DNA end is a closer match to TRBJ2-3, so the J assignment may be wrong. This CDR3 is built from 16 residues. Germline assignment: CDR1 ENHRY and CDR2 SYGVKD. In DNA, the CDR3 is TGTGCCATGGACCCCGGGCTAGCGGGAGTTGTTGATACGCAGTATTTT. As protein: CAMDPGLAGVVDTQYF.